The rows below give T cell receptor beta chains drawn from one sample of a study of T cell repertoires in cytomegalovirus infection. TCRdb used MiXCR to reprocess the reads, holding one entry per CDR3 protein. The sample has roughly 720,000 distinct CDR3 sequences; 35% are singletons. The sequenced sample was PBMCs. These receptor sequences come from a human donor in good health (CMV status not recorded). Some clones in this sample may be carry-over from other donors' samples. Each CDR3 is given with its conserved first and last residue. A D gene is named only where the DNA matches it firmly. Only some rows state a clone size, as once, few, many or a class for expanded clones.

CDR3aa	CDR3nt	v_gene	d_gene	j_gene	abundance
CSAFRDSRRETQYF	TGCAGTGCTTTCCGGGACTCCAGACGGGAGACCCAGTACTTC	TRBV20-1	NA	TRBJ2-5	NA
CASSETMGYGYTF	TGCGCCAGCAGCGAAACAATGGGCTATGGCTACACCTTC	TRBV4-1	NA	TRBJ1-2	few
CASGTGLWLGEAFF	TGTGCCAGCGGGACAGGGCTCTGGTTGGGAGAAGCTTTCTTT	TRBV11-2	TRBD1	TRBJ1-1	few
CASSLTSGPPGELFF	TGTGCCAGCAGTCTCACGTCGGGGCCCCCCGGGGAGCTGTTTTTT	TRBV7-2	NA	TRBJ2-2	NA
CSVRSSTTGELFF	TGCAGCGTGCGCTCGTCGACGACCGGGGAGCTGTTTTTT	TRBV29-1	NA	TRBJ2-2	NA
CASSRQRSGANVLTF	TGTGCCAGCAGCCGACAGCGCTCTGGGGCCAACGTCCTGACTTTC	TRBV7-2	NA	TRBJ2-6	many
CSATRQTDSTNEKLFF	TGCAGTGCTACCCGACAGACAGATTCAACTAATGAAAAACTGTTTTTT	TRBV20-1	NA	TRBJ1-4	few
CATSRGAEIGYTF	TGTGCCACCAGCCGGGGGGCGGAGATCGGCTACACCTTC	TRBV15	NA	TRBJ1-2	NA
CASSFLAGGPNEQFF	TGTGCCAGCAGCTTCCTAGCGGGAGGGCCCAATGAGCAGTTCTTC	TRBV7-9	TRBD2	TRBJ2-1	many
CASSPGGNNYGYTF	TGTGCCAGCTCACCAGGGGGAAATAACTATGGCTACACCTTC	TRBV18	NA	TRBJ1-2	NA
CASRRSGQAPGEQYF	TGTGCCAGCAGACGTTCGGGACAGGCACCTGGGGAGCAGTACTTC	TRBV6-1	TRBD1	TRBJ2-7	many
CASSLLPGDYGYTF	TGTGCCAGCAGCTTGCTCCCGGGGGACTATGGCTACACCTTC	TRBV5-6	NA	TRBJ1-2	few
CATSPGEWAHNYGYTF	TGTGCCACCAGTCCTGGGGAGTGGGCCCATAACTATGGCTACACCTTC	TRBV24-1	NA	TRBJ1-2	NA
CASSVLGTEAFF	TGCGCCAGCAGTGTACTGGGGACTGAAGCTTTCTTT	TRBV10-2	NA	TRBJ1-1	few
CSARMAGEDNSPLHF	TGCAGTGCTAGAATGGCAGGGGAAGATAATTCACCCCTCCACTTT	TRBV20-1	NA	TRBJ1-6	NA
CASSSYGGQTDTQYF	TGTGCCAGCAGCTCGTATGGCGGTCAAACAGATACGCAGTATTTT	TRBV7-8	NA	TRBJ2-3	many
CASSLFRGEPGELFF	TGTGCCAGTAGCCTCTTTCGGGGGGAGCCCGGGGAGCTGTTTTTT	TRBV19	TRBD2	TRBJ2-2	NA
CASRMGGSTEAFF	TGTGCCAGCAGGATGGGAGGGAGCACTGAAGCTTTCTTT	TRBV12-3/TRBV12-4	NA	TRBJ1-1	few
CSARDARGLSYEQYF	TGCAGTGCTAGAGATGCTAGGGGGCTCTCCTACGAGCAGTACTTC	TRBV20-1	TRBD1	TRBJ2-7	once
CASTYEGREQYF	TGTGCCAGCACCTATGAGGGGCGGGAGCAGTACTTC	TRBV11-2	NA	TRBJ2-7	few